This TCR beta chain appears in the sequencing data of a study of T cell changes during pregnancy in multiple sclerosis. This clone was found a few times. The data were produced by immunoSEQ multiplex PCR, yet TCRdb's version contains in-frame clones alone and is incomplete. The profile shows approximately 88,000 clones, 90% to 95% of them singletons. This CDR3 comprises 13 residues. CDR1 is SGHRS, CDR2 YFSETQ, per germline. The V and J ends lost 0 bases and 8 bases respectively, with 11 bases between them. The sample consisted of peripheral blood, taken in the third trimester of pregnancy. The chain carries TRBV5-1 and TRBJ1-2; TRBD1 is a possible D gene (6 bases). This TCR was recovered from a female donor with multiple sclerosis, enrolled in a pregnancy study. The chain's CDR3 is CASSLEGVRGYTF. In DNA, the CDR3 is TGCGCCAGCAGCTTGGAGGGGGTTAGGGGCTACACCTTC.